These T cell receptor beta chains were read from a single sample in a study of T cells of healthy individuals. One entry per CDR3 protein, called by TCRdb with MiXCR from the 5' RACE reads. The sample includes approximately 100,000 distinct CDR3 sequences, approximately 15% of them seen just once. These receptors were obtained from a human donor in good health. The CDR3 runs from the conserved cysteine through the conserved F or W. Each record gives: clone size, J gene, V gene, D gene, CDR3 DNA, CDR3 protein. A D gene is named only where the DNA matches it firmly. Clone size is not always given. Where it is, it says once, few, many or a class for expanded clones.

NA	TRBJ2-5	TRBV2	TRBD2	TGTGCCAGCAGTGAAGCGCGGGGGGGCCTGGAGACCCAGTACTTC	CASSEARGGLETQYF
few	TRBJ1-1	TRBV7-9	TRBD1	TGTGCCAGCAGCTTAATTGGGACAGGGGGAAAAGAAGCTTTCTTT	CASSLIGTGGKEAFF
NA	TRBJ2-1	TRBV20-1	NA	TGCAGTGCTAGAGATTTGATAGGGCTTTTACAGTTCTTC	CSARDLIGLLQFF
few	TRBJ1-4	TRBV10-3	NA	TGTGCCATCAGTGAGCTAGAAGGAAAACTGTTTTTT	CAISELEGKLFF
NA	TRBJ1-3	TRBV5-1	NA	TGCGCCAGCAGTCCGACGGTTGCATCTGGAAACACCATATATTTT	CASSPTVASGNTIYF
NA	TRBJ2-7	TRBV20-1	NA	TGCAGTGCTTCATATCCTCACCAGGAGGGTAGCTCCTACGAGCAGTACTTC	CSASYPHQEGSSYEQYF
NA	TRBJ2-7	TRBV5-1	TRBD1	TGCGCCAGCAGCTTCCAAGGACAGGCGGGTACGAGGGAGCAGTACTTC	CASSFQGQAGTREQYF
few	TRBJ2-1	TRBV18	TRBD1	TGTGCCAGCTCCGTAAGACAGGGGACCCAGCAGTTCTTC	CASSVRQGTQQFF
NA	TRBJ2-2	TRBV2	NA	TGTGCCAGCGGGACTAACACCGGGGAGCTGTTTTTT	CASGTNTGELFF
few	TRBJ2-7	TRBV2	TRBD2	TGTGCCACCCTCGGCGGGGGGAGGGTAGGGGAGCAGTACTTC	CATLGGGRVGEQYF
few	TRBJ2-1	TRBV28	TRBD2	TGTGCCAGCAGTAAACTTGCACTGCGGGAGGGGTACAATGAGCAGTTCTTC	CASSKLALREGYNEQFF
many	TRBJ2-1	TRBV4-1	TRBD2	TGCGCCAGCAGCCTGGGGACTAGCGGGGGGTACAATGAGCAGTTCTTC	CASSLGTSGGYNEQFF
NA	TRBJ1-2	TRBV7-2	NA	TGTGCCAGCAGCTTAGCGGGATCTTCTCAGCGCGGCTACACCTTC	CASSLAGSSQRGYTF
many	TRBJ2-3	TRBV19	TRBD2	TGTGCCAGCAATAGCGGGAGGGCAACAGATACGCAGTATTTT	CASNSGRATDTQYF
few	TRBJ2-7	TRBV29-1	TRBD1	TGCAGCGTCACACAGGGGTTGGGGGAGCAGTACTTC	CSVTQGLGEQYF
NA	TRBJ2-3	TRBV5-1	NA	TGCGCCAGCAGCTACCCCAGGGGAGATACGCAGTATTTT	CASSYPRGDTQYF